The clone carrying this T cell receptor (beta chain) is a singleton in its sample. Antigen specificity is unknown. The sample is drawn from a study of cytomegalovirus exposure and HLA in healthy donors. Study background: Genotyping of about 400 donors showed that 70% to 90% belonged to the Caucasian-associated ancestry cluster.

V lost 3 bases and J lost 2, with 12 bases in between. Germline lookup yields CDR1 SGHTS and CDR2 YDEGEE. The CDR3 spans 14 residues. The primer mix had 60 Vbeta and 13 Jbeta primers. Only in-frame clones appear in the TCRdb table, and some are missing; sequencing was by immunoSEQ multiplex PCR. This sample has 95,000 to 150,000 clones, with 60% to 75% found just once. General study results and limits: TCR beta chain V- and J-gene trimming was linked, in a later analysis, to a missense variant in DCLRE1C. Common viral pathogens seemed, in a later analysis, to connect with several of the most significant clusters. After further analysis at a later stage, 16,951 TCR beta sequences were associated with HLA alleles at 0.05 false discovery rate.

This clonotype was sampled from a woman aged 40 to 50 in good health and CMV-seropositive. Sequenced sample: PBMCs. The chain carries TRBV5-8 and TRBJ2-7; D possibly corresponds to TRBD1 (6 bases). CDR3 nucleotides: TGTGCCAGCAGCTCTGTTACAGGGACCTACGAGCAGTACTTC. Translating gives CASSSVTGTYEQYF.